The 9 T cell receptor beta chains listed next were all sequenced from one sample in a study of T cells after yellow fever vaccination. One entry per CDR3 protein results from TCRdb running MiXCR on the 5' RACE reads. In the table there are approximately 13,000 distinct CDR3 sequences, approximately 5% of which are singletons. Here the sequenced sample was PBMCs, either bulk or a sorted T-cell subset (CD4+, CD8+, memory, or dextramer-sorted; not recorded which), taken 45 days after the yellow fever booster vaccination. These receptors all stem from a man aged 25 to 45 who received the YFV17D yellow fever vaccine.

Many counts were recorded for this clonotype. CDR3 residues: CASSLTGLSYEQYF. CDR3 nucleotides: TGCGCCAGCAGCTTGACGGGACTCTCCTACGAGCAGTACTTC. The chain links TRBV5-1 to TRBJ2-7, with D perhaps TRBD2 (6 bases). V shed 1 base and J shed 0 bases, with 8 bases lying between them. There are 14 residues in the CDR3. In germline, CDR1 is SGHRS, CDR2 YFSETQ.

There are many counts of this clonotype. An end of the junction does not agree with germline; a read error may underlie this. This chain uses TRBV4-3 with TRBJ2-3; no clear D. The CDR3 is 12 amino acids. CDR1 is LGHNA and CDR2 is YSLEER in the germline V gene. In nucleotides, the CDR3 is TGCGCCAGCAGCCAACCCTTAACTTCGCTGGTTTTT. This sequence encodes CASSQPLTSLVF.

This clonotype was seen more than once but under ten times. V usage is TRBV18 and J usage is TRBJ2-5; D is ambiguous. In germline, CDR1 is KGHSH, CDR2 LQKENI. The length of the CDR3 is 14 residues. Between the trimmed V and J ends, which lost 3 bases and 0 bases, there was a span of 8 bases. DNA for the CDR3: TGTGCCAGCTCACCGATTACTCACCAAGAGACCCAGTACTTC. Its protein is CASSPITHQETQYF.

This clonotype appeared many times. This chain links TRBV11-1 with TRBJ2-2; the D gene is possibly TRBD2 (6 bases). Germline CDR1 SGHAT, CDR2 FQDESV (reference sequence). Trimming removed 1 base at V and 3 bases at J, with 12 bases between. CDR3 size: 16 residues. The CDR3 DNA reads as TGTGCCAGCAGCTTAGTGGGGAGCGGGTACACCGGGGAGCTGTTTTTT. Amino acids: CASSLVGSGYTGELFF.

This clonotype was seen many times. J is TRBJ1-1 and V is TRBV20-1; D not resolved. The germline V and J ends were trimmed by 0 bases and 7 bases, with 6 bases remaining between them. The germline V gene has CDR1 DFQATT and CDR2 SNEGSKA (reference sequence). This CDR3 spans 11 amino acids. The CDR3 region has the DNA TGCAGTGCTAGAGATGGGGTTGAAGCTTTCTTT. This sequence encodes CSARDGVEAFF.

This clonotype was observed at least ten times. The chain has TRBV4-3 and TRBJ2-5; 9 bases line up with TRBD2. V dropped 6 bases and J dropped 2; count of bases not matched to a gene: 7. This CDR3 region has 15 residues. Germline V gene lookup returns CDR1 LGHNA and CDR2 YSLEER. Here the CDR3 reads CASRRLADEQETQYF. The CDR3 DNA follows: TGCGCCAGCAGGCGACTAGCGGACGAACAAGAGACCCAGTACTTC.

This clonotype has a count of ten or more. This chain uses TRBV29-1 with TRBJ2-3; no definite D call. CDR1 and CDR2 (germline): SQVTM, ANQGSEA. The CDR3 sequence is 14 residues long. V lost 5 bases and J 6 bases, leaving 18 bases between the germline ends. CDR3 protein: CSVRPVLSADTQYF. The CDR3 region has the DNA TGCAGCGTTCGACCAGTCCTCTCGGCTGATACGCAGTATTTT.

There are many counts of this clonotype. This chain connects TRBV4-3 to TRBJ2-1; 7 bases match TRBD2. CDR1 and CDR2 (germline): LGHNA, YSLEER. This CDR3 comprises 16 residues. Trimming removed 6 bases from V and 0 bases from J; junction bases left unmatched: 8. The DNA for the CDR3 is TGCGCCAGCAGTTTAGCGGGCCCGCCCTCCTACAATGAGCAGTTCTTC. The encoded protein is CASSLAGPPSYNEQFF.

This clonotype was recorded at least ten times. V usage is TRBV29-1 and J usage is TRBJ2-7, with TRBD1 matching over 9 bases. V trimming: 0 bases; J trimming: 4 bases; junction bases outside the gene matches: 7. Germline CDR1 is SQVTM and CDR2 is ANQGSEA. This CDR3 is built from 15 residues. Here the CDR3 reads CSVEEEGTGFYEQYF. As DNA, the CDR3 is TGCAGCGTTGAAGAGGAGGGGACAGGGTTTTACGAGCAGTACTTC.